One and the same sample provided the 26 T cell receptor beta chains below, sequenced in a study of T cells after yellow fever vaccination. TCRdb itself ran the 5' RACE reads through MiXCR, one entry per CDR3 protein. This sample yields around 530,000 distinct CDR3 sequences, of which around 16% are seen a single time; around 16% belongs to the top ten. The starting material was PBMCs, obtained less than 6 days after the first yellow fever vaccination. The receptors originated from a man aged 18-30 years who received the YFV17D yellow fever vaccine.

This clonotype was observed a handful of times. The genes are TRBV7-8 and TRBJ2-5, with 7 bases aligning to TRBD2. After removal of 4 bases from V and 2 bases from J, the junction contained 7 bases not matched to a gene. This CDR3 has 15 residues. In germline, CDR1 is SGHVS, CDR2 FQNEAQ. CDR3 protein: CASSSITRGQETQYF. In DNA, the CDR3 is TGTGCCAGCAGCTCCATAACGCGGGGGCAAGAGACCCAGTACTTC.

This clonotype was picked up a small number of times. The genes are TRBV10-3 and TRBJ2-3; D possibly corresponds to TRBD1 (6 bases). This CDR3 contains 16 residues. V was shortened by 3 bases and J by 0 bases, with 13 bases between the two germline ends. Germline V gene sequence: CDR1 ENHRY, CDR2 SYGVKD. For the CDR3, the DNA is TGTGCCATCAGTGAAGGACAGCGAGGGAGCACAGATACGCAGTATTTT. Amino acid sequence: CAISEGQRGSTDTQYF.

V gene TRBV6-2 or TRBV6-3 combines with J gene TRBJ2-7; TRBD1 matches at 8 bases. J lost 0 bases, V lost 1 base, and 8 bases had no gene match. Germline CDR1 reads MNHEY; CDR2 reads SVGEGT. The CDR3 length is 17 residues. CDR3 region: CASSYFLGTGPSYEQYF. CDR3 nucleotide sequence: TGTGCCAGCAGTTACTTCTTGGGGACAGGCCCCTCCTACGAGCAGTACTTC.

The chain carries TRBV4-1 and TRBJ2-4; 7 bases fit TRBD1. CDR3 size: 15 residues. The V gene's germline CDR1 is MGHRA and CDR2 YSYEKL. The V gene end was trimmed by 4 bases and the J gene end by 1 base; junction bases not matched to a gene: 4. The CDR3 coding sequence is TGCGCCAGCAGCCCCAGGGGGATGGCCAAAAACATTCAGTACTTC. Protein: CASSPRGMAKNIQYF.

This clonotype was observed a handful of times. The chain recombines TRBV28 with TRBJ1-2; the D gene is possibly TRBD1 (5 bases). This CDR3 has 16 amino acids. Germline CDR1 MDHEN, CDR2 SYDVKM. Trimming took off 5 bases at V and 4 bases at J, with 20 bases between the two ends. Here the CDR3 DNA reads TGTGCCAGCAGTAGGGGTAGGGACGGTGAAGGCTATGGCTACACCTTC. Amino acid sequence: CASSRGRDGEGYGYTF.

The genes are TRBV7-9 and TRBJ2-1, with TRBD1 matching over 9 bases. Germline V gene lookup returns CDR1 SEHNR and CDR2 FQNEAQ (reference sequence). The CDR3 length is 17 residues. Trimming at V came to 5 bases and at J to 2 bases, leaving 10 bases not matched to a gene. CDR3 in amino acids: CASSPGHRGPAYNEQFF. CDR3 nucleotides: TGTGCCAGCAGCCCCGGCCACAGGGGGCCCGCCTACAATGAGCAGTTCTTC.

The rearrangement links TRBV29-1 to TRBJ2-7; 8 nucleotides align to TRBD1. The V gene end was trimmed by 4 bases and the J gene end by 5 bases; junction bases not matched to a gene: 7. There are 13 residues in the CDR3. The germline CDR1 and CDR2 sequences are SQVTM and ANQGSEA. The CDR3 sequence is CSVGGQGLNEQYV. Here the CDR3 DNA reads TGCAGCGTTGGAGGACAGGGTCTCAACGAGCAGTACGTC.

The CDR3 region has the DNA TGTGCCAGCAGTTACTCGATAGCGGGGGAACCAGATACGCAGTATTTT. Protein sequence: CASSYSIAGEPDTQYF. The rearrangement uses TRBV6-5 and TRBJ2-3; 9 positions agree with TRBD2. Trimming at V came to 0 bases and at J to 4 bases, leaving 5 bases not matched to a gene. This CDR3 region has 16 residues. Germline assignment: CDR1 MNHEY and CDR2 SVGAGI.

The CDR3, as DNA: TGTGCCAGCACGAGAACCAATCCTAACTATGGCTACACCTTC. This gives the protein CASTRTNPNYGYTF. The chain recombines TRBV12-3 or TRBV12-4 with TRBJ1-2, with D unclear. The length of the CDR3 is 14 residues. Deletions cut 7 bases from V and 0 bases from J, with 12 bases between.

The rearrangement uses TRBV12-3 or TRBV12-4 and TRBJ1-4; 7 bases map to TRBD1. After removal of 8 bases from V and 8 bases from J, the junction contained 11 bases not matched to a gene. The CDR3 covers 14 residues. The DNA of the CDR3 is TGTGCCAGCGGTCGGACAGGAGGGGAGGAAAAACTGTTTTTT. Protein product: CASGRTGGEEKLFF.

The chain has TRBV4-2 and TRBJ2-7; TRBD1 aligns across 8 bases. The V gene end was trimmed by 4 bases and the J gene end by 2 bases; junction bases not matched to a gene: 7. The CDR3 has 15 residues. Germline assignment: CDR1 LGHNA and CDR2 YNFKEQ. The CDR3 bases are TGTGCCAGCAGCCGAACGACAGGGGAGGCCTACGAGCAGTACGTC. This translates into CASSRTTGEAYEQYV.

This CDR3 reads CASSLPQARGYTF. The DNA for the CDR3 is TGTGCCAGCAGCTTACCACAGGCTCGAGGCTACACCTTC. This chain uses TRBV7-9 with TRBJ1-2; maybe TRBD1 (5 bases). Per the germline V gene, CDR1 is SEHNR and CDR2 is FQNEAQ (reference sequence). The CDR3 is 13 amino acids. Trimming pared 2 bases from V and 8 bases from J, leaving 12 bases between.

This clonotype was counted between two and nine times. This chain uses TRBV12-3 or TRBV12-4 with TRBJ1-6; 7 bases align to TRBD1. This CDR3 has 15 residues. The junction had 11 bases not matched to a gene; V was cut back by 6 bases and J by 9 bases. CDR3: CASSRGGAFGSPLHF. The DNA of the CDR3 is TGTGCCAGCAGCCGAGGGGGCGCCTTTGGTTCACCCCTCCACTTT.

The chain links TRBV25-1 to TRBJ1-1; TRBD1 agrees at 9 bases. The J segment lost 6 bases and the V segment lost 5 bases, leaving 10 bases of the junction unmatched. The CDR3 has 15 residues. In germline, CDR1 is MGHDK, CDR2 SYGVNS. As DNA, the CDR3 is TGTGCCAGCAGTCCCGGGACAGGGTATAAGGCTGAAGCTTTCTTT. It specifies CASSPGTGYKAEAFF.

A few counts support this clonotype. The chain combines TRBV4-1 with TRBJ2-2, with TRBD2 matching 15 bases. The CDR3 is 18 residues long. CDR1 is MGHRA, CDR2 YSYEKL, per germline. V gave up 2 bases and J gave up 5 bases; unmatched junction bases: 6. The CDR3 sequence is CASSQPGLAGGGTGELFF. CDR3 nucleotides: TGCGCCAGCAGCCAACCGGGACTAGCGGGGGGAGGGACCGGGGAGCTGTTTTTT.

The genes are TRBV7-2 and TRBJ1-6, with D tentatively TRBD1 (6 bases). Germline values: CDR1 SGHTA, CDR2 FQGNSA. The CDR3 consists of 14 residues. Trimming left V 0 bases short and J 10 bases short, with 10 bases between. CDR3 amino acids: CASSLARGGSPLHF. The CDR3 region has the DNA TGTGCCAGCAGCTTAGCCAGGGGCGGCTCACCCCTCCACTTT.

This clonotype has at least ten counts. J is TRBJ1-1 and V is TRBV12-3 or TRBV12-4; TRBD1 agrees at 10 bases. The CDR3 covers 15 residues. Losses at the gene ends were 4 bases for V and 3 bases for J; bases not matched to a gene: 5. CDR3 DNA: TGTGCCAGCAGTTGGGGGACAGGGGCGGACACTGAAGCTTTCTTT. This encodes CASSWGTGADTEAFF.

This clonotype was seen only a few times. The chain is built from TRBV6-1 and TRBJ1-2; maybe TRBD1 (5 bases). V was cut by 10 bases and J by 4 bases, with 19 bases left in between. Germline CDR1 is MNHNS and CDR2 is SASEGT. This CDR3 contains 14 residues. This CDR3 reads CATSKRGQGYGYTF. The CDR3 DNA follows: TGTGCCACCTCAAAGCGGGGTCAGGGCTATGGCTACACCTTC.

The sample holds a few counts of this clonotype. The chain uses TRBV20-1 and TRBJ2-1; D is perhaps TRBD1 (6 bases). Trimming cost V 3 bases and J 2 bases, with 11 bases left between them. The length of the CDR3 is 14 residues. The germline CDR1 and CDR2 sequences are DFQATT and SNEGSKA (reference sequence). CDR3 bases: TGCAGTGCTAGCGACAGGACCACCTACAATGAGCAGTTCTTC. It specifies CSASDRTTYNEQFF.

The chain is built from TRBV5-4 and TRBJ1-1, with D possibly TRBD1 on 5 matching bases. V was cut by 0 bases and J by 1 base, with 7 bases left in between. In germline, CDR1 is SGHNT, CDR2 YYREEE (reference sequence). CDR3 length: 14 residues. The CDR3 sequence is CASSLGQRNTEAFF. In DNA form, the CDR3 reads TGTGCCAGCAGCTTGGGACAGAGGAACACTGAAGCTTTCTTT. Based on the CDR3 plus reference TRBV5-4 and TRBJ1-1, the full variable domain is ETGVTQSPTHLIKTRGQQVTLRCSSQSGHNTVSWYQQALGQGPQFIFQYYREEENGRGNFPPRFSGLQFPNYSSELNVNALELDDSALYLCASSLGQRNTEAFFGQGTRLTVV.

This clonotype turned up a few times. The chain couples TRBV5-1 to TRBJ2-3, with TRBD2 identical over 9 bases. CDR1 SGHRS and CDR2 YFSETQ come from the germline V gene. The junction had 8 bases not matched to a gene; V was cut back by 4 bases and J by 8 bases. The CDR3 length is 14 residues. CDR3 loop: CASSESGGPGTQYF. The CDR3 nucleotides are TGCGCCAGCAGCGAGAGCGGGGGGCCTGGTACGCAGTATTTT.

The gene calls are TRBV5-1 and TRBJ2-5, with D perhaps matching TRBD1 (8 bases). The germline CDR1 and CDR2 sequences are SGHRS and YFSETQ. The CDR3 totals 16 residues. Trimming removed 4 bases from V and 1 base from J, with 17 bases in between. CDR3 sequence reads: CASSTGQGGIQETQYF. The CDR3 region has the DNA TGCGCCAGCAGCACCGGACAGGGAGGGATCCAAGAGACCCAGTACTTC.

The chain joins TRBV7-6 to TRBJ2-1; 7 bases are shared with TRBD1. The CDR3 sequence is 14 residues long. The germline CDR1 and CDR2 sequences are SGHVS and FNYEAQ. V was pared by 5 bases and J by 6 bases, with 7 bases of the junction left unmatched. As DNA, the CDR3 is TGTGCCAGCAGCAGAACCGGGACAGCCAATGAGCAGTTCTTC. It translates to CASSRTGTANEQFF.

This chain's CDR3 is CASSSGLAGEADTQYF. The CDR3 region has the DNA TGTGCCAGCAGCTCGGGACTAGCGGGGGAAGCAGATACGCAGTATTTT. This sequence joins TRBV7-2 and TRBJ2-3, with 14 bases that match TRBD2. This CDR3 comprises 16 residues. From germline, CDR1 is SGHTA and CDR2 FQGNSA. Unmatched junction bases numbered 4, after V lost 4 bases and J lost 4 bases. Together with reference TRBV7-2 and TRBJ2-3, the CDR3 gives the full variable domain: GAGVSQSPSNKVTEKGKDVELRCDPISGHTALYWYRQSLGQGLEFLIYFQGNSAPDKSGLPSDRFSAERTGGSVSTLTIQRTQQEDSAVYLCASSSGLAGEADTQYFGPGTRLTVL.

The chain recombines TRBV7-9 with TRBJ2-4; a possible D gene is TRBD1 (6 bases). CDR3 length: 17 residues. Germline V gene sequence: CDR1 SEHNR, CDR2 FQNEAQ (reference sequence). The V gene lost 3 bases and the J gene lost 7 bases, with 22 bases spanning the gap. CDR3 sequence (DNA): TGTGCCAGCAGCTTTGGCGCTGCGTTTGGCCAGGGGAACATTCAGTACTTC. This codes for CASSFGAAFGQGNIQYF.

The table lists this clonotype with a few counts. V and J are TRBV12-3 or TRBV12-4 and TRBJ1-1; weak D call: TRBD1 (5 bases). V lost 6 bases and J lost 7, with 18 bases in between. This CDR3 region has 14 residues. As DNA, the CDR3 is TGTGCCAGCAGCCGAGGGGTGAGCGTGGTTGAAGCTTTCTTT. It codes for CASSRGVSVVEAFF.